These 27 T cell receptor beta chains were sequenced from one sample in a study of Ad26.COV2.S vaccination and SARS-CoV-2 variants. TCRdb's table, derived via immunoSEQ multiplex PCR, lists solely in-frame clones and lacks some. The sample carries more than 300,000 clones, around four fifths recorded once. Treatment specified: 15 to 20 received Ad26.COV2.S at low or high dose, single or two shots; about 5 received placebo; per-sample allocation not given. Repertoires come from day 63 after the first vaccine or placebo injection. This sample comprised peripheral blood, obtained in a trial of Ad26.COV2.S vaccine versus placebo. The receptors originated from a person between 18 and 60 years old who received the Ad26.COV2.S COVID-19 vaccine or a placebo.

This clone was seen more than once but under ten times. The chain uses TRBV2 and TRBJ1-5, with D uncertain. Trimming shortened V by 4 bases and J by 0 bases, and 10 bases separated the two germline ends. The V gene's germline CDR1 is SNHLY and CDR2 FYNNEI. The CDR3 has 15 residues. The CDR3 here is CASSAGRSSNQPQHF. The CDR3, as DNA: TGTGCCAGCAGTGCTGGCAGATCTAGCAATCAGCCCCAGCATTTT.

This clone was picked up one time. The chain recombines TRBV19 with TRBJ1-5; no firm D call. Per the germline V gene, CDR1 is LNHDA and CDR2 is SQIVND (reference sequence). The CDR3 is 14 amino acids. Deletions cut 5 bases from V and 7 bases from J, with 15 bases between. The CDR3 coding sequence is TGTGCCAGTAGTGTGGTCGGGGTCGGGCAGCCCCAGCATTTT. It yields the protein CASSVVGVGQPQHF.

The chain recombines TRBV6-5 with TRBJ1-1, with D unresolved. Looked up from germline, CDR1 is MNHEY and CDR2 is SVGAGI. V was shortened by 7 bases and J by 2 bases, with 11 bases between the two germline ends. This CDR3 comprises 13 residues. The CDR3 DNA follows: TGTGCCAGCAACAACGGGGTAAACACTGAAGCTTTCTTT. Its protein product is CASNNGVNTEAFF.

Details on this clone: One junction end disagrees with the germline gene, perhaps due to a read error. V and J are TRBV28 and TRBJ1-1; D perhaps matches TRBD1 (6 bases). Germline CDR1 reads MDHEN; CDR2 reads SYDVKM. This CDR3 spans 16 amino acids. CDR3 in DNA: TGTGCCAGCAGTTCGGGGGACACGGTCGGGGTCACTGAAGTTTTCTTT. Translation gives CASSSGDTVGVTEVFF.

This clone was seen a single time. The chain carries TRBV4-2 and TRBJ2-7; 9 bases align to TRBD2. Trimming took 3 bases from V and 0 from J; bases not matched to a gene: 6. This CDR3 region has 16 residues. Germline V gene lookup returns CDR1 LGHNA and CDR2 YNFKEQ. In DNA form, the CDR3 reads TGTGCCAGCAGCCAGTTAGCGGGGGCCGACTCCTACGAGCAGTACTTC. Residues: CASSQLAGADSYEQYF.

This clone has just one count. In DNA form, the CDR3 reads TGTGCCAGCAGTGAAGGGAGCGTCCTGACTTTC. Translation gives CASSEGSVLTF. The gene calls are TRBV6-1 and TRBJ2-6; D is ambiguous. Germline loops: CDR1 MNHNS, CDR2 SASEGT. The CDR3 contains 11 residues. Trimming pared 1 base from V and 12 bases from J, leaving 4 bases between.

The sample holds one count of this clone. The chain uses TRBV5-5 and TRBJ1-1, with a tentative D call TRBD1 (5 bases). The ends were cut back, 4 bases at V and 1 base at J, with 11 bases in the middle. CDR3 size: 14 residues. Per germline, CDR1 SGHKS and CDR2 YYEKEE (reference sequence). This CDR3 is CASSPGRWNTEAFF. The DNA of the CDR3 is TGTGCCAGCAGCCCGGGACGTTGGAACACTGAAGCTTTCTTT.

This chain links TRBV3-1 (or the pseudogene TRBV3-2) with TRBJ2-3; either TRBD1 or TRBD2 may supply D (5 bases each). V lost 4 bases and J lost 0, with 8 bases in between. This CDR3 is 14 amino acids long. The germline V gene encodes CDR1 LGHDT and CDR2 YNNKEL (reference sequence). In DNA form, the CDR3 reads TGTGCCAGCAGCCGGGACCCAAGCACAGATACGCAGTATTTT. The encoded protein is CASSRDPSTDTQYF.

This clone showed up just once. DNA for the CDR3: TGTGCCAGCAGTCCGCCAGGGACAGACAATGGCTACACCTTC. Translated: CASSPPGTDNGYTF. The chain employs TRBV28 and TRBJ1-2; 7 bases map to TRBD1. The CDR3 loop spans 14 amino acids. Germline V CDR1 and CDR2: MDHEN, SYDVKM. Losses at the gene ends were 5 bases for V and 6 bases for J; bases not matched to a gene: 9.

The V call is TRBV6-6, the J call TRBJ2-7, with TRBD1 matching 7 bases. Trimming took 6 bases from V and 0 from J; bases not matched to a gene: 8. This CDR3 has 15 amino acids. The germline gives CDR1 MNHNY, CDR2 SVGAGI (reference sequence). Here the CDR3 reads CASSRHDRVSYEQYF. In DNA form, the CDR3 reads TGTGCCAGCAGCCGCCATGACAGGGTCTCCTACGAGCAGTACTTC.

CDR3 protein: CASSLMAASGPGEQFF. CDR3 nucleotides: TGTGCCAGCAGCTTAATGGCAGCGTCAGGGCCGGGTGAGCAGTTCTTC. This rearrangement joins TRBV7-3 to TRBJ2-1; TRBD1 might be the D (5 bases). This CDR3 is 16 amino acids long. With 1 base removed from V and 9 bases from J, the gap between germline ends came to 19 bases. CDR1 and CDR2 (germline): SGHTA, FQGTGA.

The rearrangement links TRBV2 to TRBJ2-7, with D perhaps TRBD2 (6 bases). This CDR3 is built from 14 residues. The V end lost 7 bases, the J end lost 4 bases, and 17 bases lay between the germline ends. Looked up from germline, CDR1 is SNHLY and CDR2 is FYNNEI. The CDR3 DNA reads TGTGCCAGCAAAGCGGAGGGTAGGGTGTACGAGCAGTACTTC. This gives the protein CASKAEGRVYEQYF.

The chain recombines TRBV5-1 with TRBJ2-3; 8 nucleotides agree with TRBD2. V shed 0 bases, J shed 6 bases, and the junction held 6 bases outside the gene matches. The CDR3 contains 15 residues. The germline CDR1 and CDR2 sequences are SGHRS and YFSETQ. The CDR3, as DNA: TGCGCCAGCAGCTTGGGCGGGGGGCTGTGGGATACGCAGTATTTT. This encodes CASSLGGGLWDTQYF.

The rearrangement links TRBV3-1 (or the pseudogene TRBV3-2) to TRBJ1-1, with 7 bases lining up with TRBD1. The ends lost 4 bases at V and 5 bases at J; junction bases unmatched: 4. The CDR3 extends over 13 amino acids. Looked up from germline, CDR1 is LGHDT and CDR2 is YNNKEL (reference sequence). CDR3 in DNA: TGTGCCAGCAGCCGACAGGGTAGGACTGAAGCTTTCTTT. Its translation is CASSRQGRTEAFF.

This clone was seen just once. The chain links TRBV5-1 to TRBJ2-2; D not resolved. This CDR3 spans 16 amino acids. CDR1 is SGHRS, CDR2 YFSETQ, per germline. Trimming pared 0 bases from V and 0 bases from J, leaving 9 bases between. CDR3 sequence reads: CASSLVESSNTGELFF. In DNA form, the CDR3 reads TGCGCCAGCAGCTTGGTGGAGAGCTCGAACACCGGGGAGCTGTTTTTT. Variable domain in full (rest from reference TRBV5-1 and TRBJ2-2): KAGVTQTPRYLIKTRGQQVTLSCSPISGHRSVSWYQQTPGQGLQFLFEYFSETQRNKGNFPGRFSGRQFSNSRSEMNVSTLELGDSALYLCASSLVESSNTGELFFGEGSRLTVL.

The gene calls are TRBV28 and TRBJ2-7; the D gene is possibly TRBD1 (5 bases). The V end was cut by 10 bases, the J end by 0 bases, with 16 bases between. Germline CDR1 is MDHEN and CDR2 is SYDVKM. This CDR3 region has 14 residues. DNA for the CDR3: TGTGCCACCATCGGGCAGGGATACTCCTACGAGCAGTACTTC. It encodes CATIGQGYSYEQYF.

V usage is TRBV7-6 and J usage is TRBJ1-2, with 8 bases fitting TRBD1. Trimming cost V 5 bases and J 4 bases; bases outside gene matches: 6. The CDR3 consists of 14 residues. Looked up from germline, CDR1 is SGHVS and CDR2 is FNYEAQ. This CDR3 is CASSPQGAGYGYTF. The CDR3 DNA follows: TGTGCCAGCAGCCCCCAGGGGGCTGGCTATGGCTACACCTTC.

J is TRBJ1-1 and V is TRBV10-1; D is uncertain. The CDR3 length is 12 residues. The ends were cut back, 4 bases at V and 6 bases at J, with 9 bases in the middle. Germline V gives CDR1 WNHNN, CDR2 SYGVQD (reference sequence). CDR3 DNA sequence: TGCGCCAGCAGTGGTTGGGATGCTGAAGCTTTCTTT. Translating it yields CASSGWDAEAFF.

This clone was observed a handful of times. J is TRBJ1-5 and V is TRBV12-3 or TRBV12-4, with D hard to call. Trimming left V 3 bases short and J 4 bases short, with 4 bases between. The CDR3 runs to 12 residues. CDR3 sequence reads: CASSFENQPQHF. For the CDR3, the DNA is TGTGCCAGCAGTTTTGAGAATCAGCCCCAGCATTTT.

The chain uses TRBV7-6 and TRBJ2-7; 9 nucleotides agree with TRBD1. The CDR3 is 18 residues long. The trim removed 3 bases at V and 3 bases at J, leaving 15 bases unmatched. CDR1 is SGHVS and CDR2 is FNYEAQ in the germline V gene. The CDR3 reads CASSFGDIPGQGRYEQYF. CDR3 in DNA: TGTGCCAGCAGCTTTGGGGACATACCGGGACAGGGTCGCTACGAGCAGTACTTC.

The chain recombines TRBV6-5 with TRBJ2-2, with 8 bases lining up with TRBD2. There are 14 residues in the CDR3. Germline V gene sequence: CDR1 MNHEY, CDR2 SVGAGI. Trimming took 7 bases from V and 2 from J; bases not matched to a gene: 3. In DNA, the CDR3 is TGTGCCAGCAAGCGGGGGCCCAACACCGGGGAGCTGTTTTTT. Translating gives CASKRGPNTGELFF.

The chain is built from TRBV18 and TRBJ2-5; D is perhaps TRBD1 (5 bases). The CDR3 is made up of 14 amino acids. CDR1 and CDR2 from the germline V gene are KGHSH and LQKENI. V was shortened by 5 bases and J by 1 base, with 11 bases between the two germline ends. The CDR3 is CASSERQIQETQYF. The CDR3, as DNA: TGTGCCAGCTCAGAAAGACAGATCCAAGAGACCCAGTACTTC.

The rearrangement uses TRBV28 and TRBJ1-2, with D hard to call. Per germline, CDR1 MDHEN and CDR2 SYDVKM. The CDR3 is 12 amino acids. Trimming took off 8 bases at V and 0 bases at J, with 7 bases between the two ends. The CDR3: CASGSPNYGYTF. CDR3 sequence (DNA): TGTGCCAGCGGCTCCCCTAACTATGGCTACACCTTC.

The rearrangement joins TRBV12-3 or TRBV12-4 to TRBJ2-5; no clear D. V was clipped by 2 bases and J by 1 base, with 2 bases between them. The CDR3 is 12 amino acids. The CDR3, as DNA: TGTGCCAGCAGTTTAAGCCAAGAGACCCAGTACTTC. It is translated as CASSLSQETQYF.

V usage is TRBV27 and J usage is TRBJ1-1; maybe TRBD1 (6 bases). The germline V and J ends were trimmed by 4 bases and 6 bases, with 24 bases remaining between them. This CDR3 has 17 amino acids. CDR1 MNHEY and CDR2 SMNVEV come from the germline V gene (reference sequence). Written as DNA, the CDR3 is TGTGCCAGCAGTTCTCTTAGTTCGGGCAGGGGAATCCCTGAAGCTTTCTTT. Encoded protein: CASSSLSSGRGIPEAFF.

The chain is built from TRBV23-1 and TRBJ1-1; D ambiguous. TRBV23-1 is an ORF for which the function is uncertain. The CDR3 contains 13 residues. V dropped 8 bases and J dropped 7 bases, with 17 bases sitting between them. CDR3 coding DNA: TGCGCCAGCGGTTTACACCTGACCAGTGAAGCTTTCTTT. Its translation: CASGLHLTSEAFF.

J is TRBJ2-7 and V is TRBV5-1; D uncertain. Trimming removed 5 bases from V and 1 base from J, with 16 bases in between. The CDR3 has 15 residues. CDR1 SGHRS and CDR2 YFSETQ come from the germline V gene. This chain's CDR3 is CASSSGPGGSYEQYF. As DNA, the CDR3 is TGCGCCAGCAGTTCCGGGCCCGGTGGGTCCTACGAGCAGTACTTC.